These 29 T cell receptor beta chains were sequenced from one sample in a study of CD8+ T cells in alopecia areata. Reverse transcription of extracted RNA yielded cDNA, which provided the sequencing template. The assay was immunoSEQ multiplex PCR, and TCRdb's table has in-frame clones only and misses some. The sample has around 250,000 clones; approximately 61% are singletons. Sample: CD4+ T cells sorted from blood, taken at week 0. These TCRs come from a human donor with alopecia areata.

This clone has just a few counts. This rearrangement joins TRBV30 to TRBJ1-2; the D is unclear. Trimming left V 6 bases short and J 1 base short, with 12 bases between. CDR3 length: 13 residues. The germline V gene encodes CDR1 GTSNPN and CDR2 SVGIG (reference sequence). The CDR3 reads CACKDGNNYGYTF. DNA for the CDR3: TGTGCCTGCAAGGACGGTAATAACTATGGCTACACCTTC.

Regarding this clone: Different DNA sequences within this sample yield the same CDR3. The chain combines TRBV7-2 with TRBJ2-6; 7 nucleotides align to TRBD1. V dropped 6 bases and J dropped 2; count of bases not matched to a gene: 4. The CDR3 extends over 15 amino acids. Per germline, CDR1 SGHTA and CDR2 FQGNSA. The CDR3 DNA follows: TGTGCCAGCAGTTCCGACAGGGCTGGGGCCAACGTCCTGACTTTC. It encodes CASSSDRAGANVLTF. The whole variable domain, filled in from reference TRBV7-2 and TRBJ2-6, reads GAGVSQSPSNKVTEKGKDVELRCDPISGHTALYWYRQSLGQGLEFLIYFQGNSAPDKSGLPSDRFSAERTGGSVSTLTIQRTQQEDSAVYLCASSSDRAGANVLTFGAGSRLTVL.

J is TRBJ1-4 and V is TRBV29-1; TRBD1 agrees at 7 bases. CDR1 and CDR2 (germline): SQVTM, ANQGSEA. V shed 7 bases and J 4 bases; nucleotides not matched to a gene: 9. The CDR3 length is 14 residues. CDR3 coding DNA: TGCAGCGCGATATCGACAGGGAATAATGAAAAACTGTTTTTT. Its translation: CSAISTGNNEKLFF. Supplemented by reference TRBV29-1 and TRBJ1-4, the full variable domain reads SAVISQKPSRDICQRGTSLTIQCQVDSQVTMMFWYRQQPGQSLTLIATANQGSEATYESGFVIDKFPISRPNLTFSTLTVSNMSPEDSSIYLCSAISTGNNEKLFFGSGTQLSVL.

In this sample, this clone turned up once. The CDR3, as DNA: TGTGCCAGCAGCTTGGAGCCCGGGCAGCGTGGGGAAAAACTGTTTTTT. Its protein is CASSLEPGQRGEKLFF. This chain uses TRBV5-6 with TRBJ1-4; no clear D. Trimming left V 0 bases short and J 8 bases short, with 17 bases between. The CDR3 runs to 16 residues. In germline, CDR1 is SGHDT, CDR2 YYEEEE. The whole variable domain, filled in from reference TRBV5-6 and TRBJ1-4, reads DAGVTQSPTHLIKTRGQQVTLRCSPKSGHDTVSWYQQALGQGPQFIFQYYEEEERQRGNFPDRFSGHQFPNYSSELNVNALLLGDSALYLCASSLEPGQRGEKLFFGSGTQLSVL.

This clone was detected a few times. The V and J genes are TRBV18 and TRBJ1-1, with D unclear. The germline gives CDR1 KGHSH, CDR2 LQKENI. With 3 bases removed from V and 0 bases from J, the gap between germline ends came to 14 bases. The CDR3 length is 16 residues. The CDR3 is CASSPLLGIMNTEAFF. DNA of the CDR3: TGTGCCAGCTCACCCCTACTGGGGATCATGAACACTGAAGCTTTCTTT.

For this clone: At the DNA level, this CDR3 is encoded by other sequences in the same sample as well. The CDR3 loop reads CASSPGSQETQYF. The CDR3 DNA is TGTGCCAGCTCACCAGGGTCACAGGAGACCCAGTACTTC. The chain couples TRBV18 to TRBJ2-5, with D hard to call. The CDR3 covers 13 residues. Trimming pared 2 bases from V and 5 bases from J, leaving 9 bases between. Germline assignment: CDR1 KGHSH and CDR2 LQKENI.

The genes are TRBV7-8 and TRBJ2-3; the match to TRBD2 covers 10 bases. The CDR3 runs 15 residues. V lost 5 bases, J lost 7 bases, and 9 bases stayed unmatched. Germline-derived CDR1 and CDR2 are SGHVS and FQNEAQ. The CDR3 DNA reads as TGTGCCAGCAGCCCCGTAGCGGGGGGTGCGAATACGCAGTATTTT. This codes for CASSPVAGGANTQYF.

CDR3 coding DNA: TGTGCCATCAGTGAGTCTGACAGAGGCTACGAGCAGTACTTC. This translates into CAISESDRGYEQYF. J is TRBJ2-7 and V is TRBV10-3, with a tentative D call TRBD1 (5 bases). The CDR3 consists of 14 residues. The V and J ends lost 0 bases and 3 bases respectively, with 9 bases between them. Germline V lookup: CDR1 ENHRY, CDR2 SYGVKD.

CDR3 residues: CASSGQGAGYTF. Here the CDR3 DNA reads TGTGCCAGCAGCGGACAGGGGGCTGGCTACACCTTC. The rearrangement uses TRBV2 and TRBJ1-2; 11 nucleotides line up with TRBD1. This CDR3 has 12 amino acids. Trimming removed 6 bases from V and 7 bases from J; junction bases left unmatched: 1. Per germline, CDR1 SNHLY and CDR2 FYNNEI.

The chain links TRBV7-8 to TRBJ2-1; TRBD2 agrees at 8 bases. From germline, CDR1 is SGHVS and CDR2 FQNEAQ. The CDR3 sequence is 14 residues long. Germline trimming cut 1 base from V and 6 bases from J; bases unmatched to any gene: 2. In DNA, the CDR3 is TGTGCCAGCAGCTTAGACGGGGGGGGCAATGAGCAGTTCTTC. Protein: CASSLDGGGNEQFF.

The gene calls are TRBV30 and TRBJ1-6, with D perhaps TRBD1 (5 bases). CDR1 GTSNPN and CDR2 SVGIG come from the germline V gene (reference sequence). V lost 1 base, J lost 10 bases, and 17 bases lay in between. The CDR3 runs to 15 residues. DNA of the CDR3: TGTGCCTGGAGTGATACGGGACCGCTGAAATCACCCCTCCACTTT. Amino acid sequence: CAWSDTGPLKSPLHF. The full variable domain, its missing parts supplied by reference TRBV30 and TRBJ1-6, is SQTIHQWPATLVQPVGSPLSLECTVEGTSNPNLYWYRQAAGRGLQLLFYSVGIGQISSEVPQNLSASRPQDRQFILSSKKLLLSDSGFYLCAWSDTGPLKSPLHFGNGTRLTVT.

This chain joins TRBV29-1 and TRBJ1-2, with a weak D call TRBD1 (5 bases). Trimming left V 4 bases short and J 8 bases short, with 17 bases between. Germline loops: CDR1 SQVTM, CDR2 ANQGSEA. CDR3 length equals 13 residues. The CDR3 DNA reads as TGCAGCGTTGTAGCTACCCCGGGGGTAGGCTACACCTTC. Translated: CSVVATPGVGYTF.

The genes are TRBV9 and TRBJ2-3; D is unclear. V was shortened by 3 bases and J by 10 bases, with 15 bases between the two germline ends. The CDR3 length is 13 residues. Germline CDR1 is SGDLS and CDR2 is YYNGEE. CDR3 DNA: TGTGCCAGCAGCGCGGGCCATGGAGTCTCGCAGTATTTT. Encoded protein: CASSAGHGVSQYF.

The J gene is TRBJ1-6, the V gene TRBV7-2; D unresolved. The ends were cut back, 1 base at V and 13 bases at J, with 17 bases in the middle. In germline, CDR1 is SGHTA, CDR2 FQGNSA. This CDR3 comprises 15 residues. CDR3 sequence (DNA): TGTGCCAGCAGCTTAGGATACGGGTCTCCGTCTCCCCTCCACTTT. Translation gives CASSLGYGSPSPLHF.

This clone has a handful of counts. The sample holds other DNA sequences that translate to the same CDR3. The V and J genes are TRBV27 and TRBJ2-1, with D possibly matching TRBD1 (6 bases). Germline V gene lookup returns CDR1 MNHEY and CDR2 SMNVEV (reference sequence). This CDR3 has 12 amino acids. Trimming pared 4 bases from V and 10 bases from J, leaving 11 bases between. DNA of the CDR3: TGTGCCAGCAGTTCGACAGGTTTGGAGCAGTTCTTC. Protein product: CASSSTGLEQFF.

The chain links TRBV5-4 to TRBJ2-1; maybe TRBD2 (5 bases). Germline V gene data show CDR1 as SGHNT and CDR2 as YYREEE (reference sequence). Trimming took 1 base from V and 6 from J, leaving 8 bases between them. The CDR3 contains 13 residues. CDR3 nucleotide sequence: TGTGCCAGCAGCTTGCGAGGGTTCAATGAGCAGTTCTTC. It translates to CASSLRGFNEQFF.

The table lists this clone with a count of one. This chain uses TRBV18 with TRBJ2-3, with D unresolved. CDR1 KGHSH and CDR2 LQKENI come from the germline V gene. The CDR3 runs to 14 residues. The germline V and J ends were trimmed by 0 bases and 6 bases, with 10 bases remaining between them. This CDR3 reads CASSPPGLRDTQYF. The CDR3 bases are TGTGCCAGCTCACCACCGGGCCTCAGGGATACGCAGTATTTT. Using reference TRBV18 and TRBJ2-3 for the parts outside the CDR3, the full variable domain is NAGVMQNPRHLVRRRGQEARLRCSPMKGHSHVYWYRQLPEEGLKFMVYLQKENIIDESGMPKERFSAEFPKEGPSILRIQQVVRGDSAAYFCASSPPGLRDTQYFGPGTRLTVL.

The chain links TRBV5-6 to TRBJ1-4; unclear D gene. V was shortened by 0 bases and J by 2 bases, with 8 bases between the two germline ends. This CDR3 spans 15 amino acids. The germline V gene has CDR1 SGHDT and CDR2 YYEEEE. Written as DNA, the CDR3 is TGTGCCAGCAGCTTGGACGGGTTGACTAATGAAAAACTGTTTTTT. Translation gives CASSLDGLTNEKLFF.

The chain has TRBV11-1 and TRBJ2-5; tentatively, D is TRBD1 (5 bases). The CDR3 consists of 15 residues. V lost 3 bases, J lost 5 bases, and 16 bases lay in between. From germline, CDR1 is SGHAT and CDR2 FQDESV (reference sequence). CDR3 sequence reads: CASSFGPSKGETQYF. The CDR3 nucleotides are TGTGCCAGCAGCTTCGGACCTTCCAAGGGGGAGACCCAGTACTTC.

CDR3 DNA: TGTGCCAGCAGTGAATGGGGCACACACTATGGCTACACCTTC. It translates to CASSEWGTHYGYTF. The V and J genes are TRBV25-1 and TRBJ1-2, with D perhaps matching TRBD1 (5 bases). Trimming took off 1 base at V and 3 bases at J, with 9 bases between the two ends. The CDR3 is 14 residues long. Per the germline V gene, CDR1 is MGHDK and CDR2 is SYGVNS.

The gene calls are TRBV29-1 and TRBJ1-2, with D hard to call. The germline CDR1 and CDR2 sequences are SQVTM and ANQGSEA. This CDR3 is 11 amino acids long. V lost 8 bases to trimming and J lost 6 bases, with 13 bases between them. CDR3 residues: CSTSSGNGYTF. Here the CDR3 DNA reads TGCAGCACCTCGTCCGGGAATGGCTACACCTTC.

The chain combines TRBV29-1 with TRBJ2-5; no clear D. This CDR3 is built from 13 residues. Germline V gene lookup returns CDR1 SQVTM and CDR2 ANQGSEA. Trimming took 3 bases from V and 1 from J, leaving 9 bases between them. Here the CDR3 DNA reads TGCAGCGTTGAGCACGTCCGCCAAGAGACCCAGTACTTC. Residues: CSVEHVRQETQYF.

This clone was seen more than once but under ten times. This sequence joins TRBV30 and TRBJ2-6; no clear D gene. Deletions cut 4 bases from V and 4 bases from J, with 14 bases between. The V gene's germline CDR1 is GTSNPN and CDR2 SVGIG (reference sequence). This CDR3 comprises 15 residues. The CDR3 DNA sequence: TGTGCCTGGACCGGACGGTTTGCAGGGGCCAACGTCCTGACTTTC. It is translated as CAWTGRFAGANVLTF.

This clone was observed a few times. The V and J genes are TRBV29-1 and TRBJ2-6; TRBD2 agrees at 8 bases. V shed 3 bases and J 3 bases; nucleotides not matched to a gene: 4. The CDR3 runs 15 residues. The germline CDR1 and CDR2 sequences are SQVTM and ANQGSEA. This chain's CDR3 is CSVDGGARGANVLTF. The CDR3 nucleotides read TGCAGCGTTGACGGGGGGGCTCGTGGGGCCAACGTCCTGACTTTC. The full variable domain, its missing parts supplied by reference TRBV29-1 and TRBJ2-6, is SAVISQKPSRDICQRGTSLTIQCQVDSQVTMMFWYRQQPGQSLTLIATANQGSEATYESGFVIDKFPISRPNLTFSTLTVSNMSPEDSSIYLCSVDGGARGANVLTFGAGSRLTVL.

This clone was seen a handful of times. Other DNA sequences within the sample encode an identical CDR3. This chain links TRBV7-6 with TRBJ2-6; D not resolved. Trimming shortened V by 2 bases and J by 0 bases, and 2 bases separated the two germline ends. The CDR3 has 14 residues. Germline V gene sequence: CDR1 SGHVS, CDR2 FNYEAQ. The CDR3 region has the DNA TGTGCCAGCAGCTTAAGCTCTGGGGCCAACGTCCTGACTTTC. Translation: CASSLSSGANVLTF.

Comment on this clone: The identical CDR3 is also encoded by other nucleotide sequences in the sample. The chain has TRBV29-1 and TRBJ1-1, with no clear D. Per germline, CDR1 SQVTM and CDR2 ANQGSEA. This CDR3 spans 10 amino acids. The ends were cut back, 7 bases at V and 1 base at J, with 4 bases in the middle. In DNA form, the CDR3 reads TGCAGCGCCACGAACACTGAAGCTTTCTTT. Encoded protein: CSATNTEAFF.

This clone came up a few times. This rearrangement joins TRBV30 to TRBJ2-5, with unresolved D. With 2 bases removed from V and 5 bases from J, the gap between germline ends came to 12 bases. Germline V CDR1 and CDR2: GTSNPN, SVGIG (reference sequence). The CDR3 loop spans 13 amino acids. The CDR3 coding sequence is TGTGCCTGGAGTACGGGCTTTAGGGAGACCCAGTACTTC. Translated, it gives CAWSTGFRETQYF.

This chain connects TRBV7-9 to TRBJ2-3, with 10 bases fitting TRBD1. Germline CDR1 SEHNR, CDR2 FQNEAQ (reference sequence). Trimming cost V 5 bases and J 4 bases; bases outside gene matches: 9. The CDR3 spans 16 residues. The CDR3 DNA follows: TGTGCCAGCAGCCGCCGGGACAGGGGAGGCGCAGATACGCAGTATTTT. Protein sequence: CASSRRDRGGADTQYF.

This clone showed up just a few times. The rearrangement links TRBV30 to TRBJ1-6; 7 bases match TRBD1. The CDR3 is 14 amino acids. Germline trimming cut 5 bases from V and 7 bases from J; bases unmatched to any gene: 8. Looked up from germline, CDR1 is GTSNPN and CDR2 is SVGIG (reference sequence). The CDR3 region has the DNA TGTGCCTGGTCCGGGACAGCAAAAAATTCACCCCTCCACTTT. Protein sequence: CAWSGTAKNSPLHF.